The text below deals with one TCR beta chain. The CDR3 is 15 residues long. CDR1 and CDR2 (germline): SGHNT, YYREEE (reference sequence). The ends lost 4 bases at V and 5 bases at J; junction bases unmatched: 10. This sample stems from a study of blood T cell repertoires in COVID-19. About the research overall: Acute-phase and convalescent COVID-19 samples originated in the United States, Italy and Spain. PBMCs, B-cell-depleted T cells, or T cells were the source of the cDNA or gDNA that made up the material.

Per the authors' pipeline: How many nucleated cells were present was estimated from reference gene primer amplification. Sequencing was performed with immunoSEQ multiplex PCR; in TCRdb, only in-frame clones are kept and a portion is missing. V, J and clone size are those of that table, while D and trimming were read from the DNA. The table has about 100,000 clones, roughly 82% seen once. This chain connects TRBV5-4 to TRBJ2-5; 8 bases match TRBD2. The sequence came from a human donor in a cohort sampled during active COVID-19. Source material: peripheral blood. The CDR3: CASSGARRGAETQYF. DNA for the CDR3: TGTGCCAGCAGCGGCGCACGGCGGGGGGCGGAGACCCAGTACTTC.